This is a list of T cell receptor beta chains from one sample in a study of blood T cell repertoires in COVID-19. Generated by immunoSEQ multiplex PCR, the TCRdb table keeps only in-frame clones and is missing some. The repertoire has 270,000 or so clones, around 90% of them found once; the top ten carry less than 3.5%. Specimen: PBMCs or T cells enriched from blood (not recorded which). The receptors originated from a man between 35 and 55 years old who had been exposed to COVID-19. The CDR3 runs from the conserved cysteine through the conserved F or W. Each record gives: J gene, clone size, D gene, V gene, CDR3 DNA, CDR3 protein. The D gene is left open where the match is weak. Expanded clones are given a class, and other clones once, few, many or no size at all.

j_gene: TRBJ2-7
abundance: .
d_gene: .
v_gene: TRBV6-5
CDR3nt: TGTGCCAGCAGTTACTTAGTGGGAGAGACCTACGAGCAGTACTTC
CDR3aa: CASSYLVGETYEQYF

j_gene: TRBJ1-3
abundance: .
d_gene: .
v_gene: TRBV9
CDR3nt: TGTGCCAGCAGCGTAGGACTTCAGGGTTCTGGAAACACCATATATTTT
CDR3aa: CASSVGLQGSGNTIYF

j_gene: TRBJ1-2
abundance: once
d_gene: TRBD1
v_gene: TRBV3-1/TRBV3-2
CDR3nt: TGTGCCAGCAGCCCCAGGGGGAACTATGGCTACACCTTC
CDR3aa: CASSPRGNYGYTF

j_gene: TRBJ2-2
abundance: once
d_gene: TRBD2
v_gene: TRBV28
CDR3nt: TGTGCCAGCAGCCCAGCGGGACCTCAGGCCGGGGAGCTGTTTTTT
CDR3aa: CASSPAGPQAGELFF

j_gene: TRBJ1-6
abundance: .
d_gene: .
v_gene: TRBV3-1/TRBV3-2
CDR3nt: TGTGCCAGCAGTCCCTCGCGGGATCCGAAGAATTCACCCCTCCACTTT
CDR3aa: CASSPSRDPKNSPLHF

j_gene: TRBJ2-5
abundance: once
d_gene: TRBD2
v_gene: TRBV10-1
CDR3nt: TGCGCCAGCAGTGAAGGGGCTAGCGGGACATACCAAGAGACCCAGTACTTC
CDR3aa: CASSEGASGTYQETQYF

j_gene: TRBJ2-1
abundance: .
d_gene: TRBD2
v_gene: TRBV27
CDR3nt: TGTGCCAGCAGTTTATTGGGACTAGCTAAGGCTGAGCAGTTCTTC
CDR3aa: CASSLLGLAKAEQFF

j_gene: TRBJ1-6
abundance: .
d_gene: .
v_gene: TRBV5-4
CDR3nt: TGTGCCAGCAGCGCCGGTAGCTCCTATAATTCACCCCTCCACTTT
CDR3aa: CASSAGSSYNSPLHF

j_gene: TRBJ2-7
abundance: .
d_gene: TRBD1
v_gene: TRBV27
CDR3nt: TGTGCCAGCAGTTTCCGGACAGGCCTTTACGAGCAGTACTTC
CDR3aa: CASSFRTGLYEQYF

j_gene: TRBJ2-2
abundance: .
d_gene: TRBD2
v_gene: TRBV7-9
CDR3nt: TGTGCCAGCAGACCCCCGGGACTAGCGGGAGATGGTACCGGGGAGCTGTTTTTT
CDR3aa: CASRPPGLAGDGTGELFF

j_gene: TRBJ1-1
abundance: .
d_gene: TRBD1
v_gene: TRBV6-4
CDR3nt: TGTGCCAGCAGTCCCAGACAGGGGGGAGAAGCTTTCTTT
CDR3aa: CASSPRQGGEAFF

j_gene: TRBJ1-1
abundance: .
d_gene: .
v_gene: TRBV28
CDR3nt: TGTGCCAGCAGCTTCGGGGGGGACTTGAACACTGAAGCTTTCTTT
CDR3aa: CASSFGGDLNTEAFF

j_gene: TRBJ1-1
abundance: .
d_gene: .
v_gene: TRBV28
CDR3nt: TGTGCCAGCATCCTCCAGCAGGGGCCCAAAGAAGCTTTCTTT
CDR3aa: CASILQQGPKEAFF

j_gene: TRBJ2-7
abundance: .
d_gene: .
v_gene: TRBV7-2
CDR3nt: TGTGCCAGCAGCTCATCGACTAGTTCCTACGAGCAGTACTTC
CDR3aa: CASSSSTSSYEQYF

j_gene: TRBJ1-2
abundance: .
d_gene: TRBD1
v_gene: TRBV7-3
CDR3nt: TGTGCCAGCAGCTATTCCGGGACAGGGCACTATGGCTACACCTTC
CDR3aa: CASSYSGTGHYGYTF

j_gene: TRBJ2-5
abundance: few
d_gene: .
v_gene: TRBV5-6
CDR3nt: TGTGCCAGCAGCTTGGAGGGGGGGCTGGACGAGACCCAGTACTTC
CDR3aa: CASSLEGGLDETQYF

j_gene: TRBJ2-1
abundance: .
d_gene: .
v_gene: TRBV28
CDR3nt: TGTGCCAGCAGTCTAAGTAGCGGTTTAGGGAATGAGCAGTTCTTC
CDR3aa: CASSLSSGLGNEQFF

j_gene: TRBJ1-2
abundance: .
d_gene: .
v_gene: TRBV15
CDR3nt: TGTGCCACCAGTCCGGGAACTAACTATGGCTACACCTTC
CDR3aa: CATSPGTNYGYTF

j_gene: TRBJ2-3
abundance: .
d_gene: .
v_gene: TRBV19
CDR3nt: TGTGCCAGTAGTATAGATCTGGGGCGGTCAGATACGCAGTATTTT
CDR3aa: CASSIDLGRSDTQYF

j_gene: TRBJ2-7
abundance: .
d_gene: TRBD2
v_gene: TRBV4-1
CDR3nt: TGCGCCAGCAGCCAAGGGCGGGAGTTGTCCTACGAGCAGTACTTC
CDR3aa: CASSQGRELSYEQYF

j_gene: TRBJ1-2
abundance: .
d_gene: TRBD1
v_gene: TRBV6-5
CDR3nt: TGTGCCAGCAGTTACTCCTCAGGGGGCGACTATGGCTACACCTTC
CDR3aa: CASSYSSGGDYGYTF

j_gene: TRBJ2-7
abundance: .
d_gene: TRBD1
v_gene: TRBV3-1/TRBV3-2
CDR3nt: TGTGCCAGCAGCCAATCTCCGGGACAGGGTTTCTACGAGCAGTACTTC
CDR3aa: CASSQSPGQGFYEQYF

j_gene: TRBJ1-2
abundance: .
d_gene: .
v_gene: TRBV10-3
CDR3nt: TGTGCCATCAGTTCCCCAGATAACTATGGCTACACCTTC
CDR3aa: CAISSPDNYGYTF

j_gene: TRBJ2-1
abundance: .
d_gene: .
v_gene: TRBV24-1
CDR3nt: TGTGCCACCAGTGACATCGCCACTTCCTACAATGAGCAGTTCTTC
CDR3aa: CATSDIATSYNEQFF

j_gene: TRBJ2-4
abundance: .
d_gene: TRBD1
v_gene: TRBV30
CDR3nt: TGTGCCTGGAGTGTGGGACACAGGGGACCAAACATTCAGTACTTC
CDR3aa: CAWSVGHRGPNIQYF

j_gene: TRBJ2-7
abundance: .
d_gene: .
v_gene: TRBV2
CDR3nt: TGTGCCAGCAGCCAGGCGGACATCTCCTACGAGCAGTACTTC
CDR3aa: CASSQADISYEQYF

j_gene: TRBJ2-4
abundance: .
d_gene: .
v_gene: TRBV7-9
CDR3nt: TGTGCCAGCAGCCTCCAGGGCGACATTCAGTACTTC
CDR3aa: CASSLQGDIQYF

j_gene: TRBJ1-2
abundance: .
d_gene: TRBD1
v_gene: TRBV28
CDR3nt: TGTGCCGTACAGGGGGCGGAGAACTATGGCTACACCTTC
CDR3aa: CAVQGAENYGYTF

j_gene: TRBJ2-3
abundance: once
d_gene: TRBD2
v_gene: TRBV5-1
CDR3nt: TGCGCCAGCAGCTTGGATCTCGCGGGAGCGGAGACGCAGTATTTT
CDR3aa: CASSLDLAGAETQYF

j_gene: TRBJ1-5
abundance: .
d_gene: .
v_gene: TRBV4-1
CDR3nt: TGCGCCAGCAGCCAAGGTTTGAGACGCCGGGTAAATAATCAGCCCCAGCATTTT
CDR3aa: CASSQGLRRRVNNQPQHF

j_gene: TRBJ2-4
abundance: .
d_gene: .
v_gene: TRBV5-3
CDR3nt: TGTGCCAGACCGTACGGCAAAAACATTCAGTACTTC
CDR3aa: CARPYGKNIQYF

j_gene: TRBJ2-1
abundance: .
d_gene: .
v_gene: TRBV2
CDR3nt: TGTGCCAGCAGTCACGGTGGGCGGGGGCCATGGGATGAGCAGTTCTTC
CDR3aa: CASSHGGRGPWDEQFF

j_gene: TRBJ1-2
abundance: .
d_gene: TRBD1
v_gene: TRBV28
CDR3nt: TGTGCCAGCAGTCAGAGTAGGACAGGCTATGGCTACACCTTC
CDR3aa: CASSQSRTGYGYTF

j_gene: TRBJ2-5
abundance: once
d_gene: TRBD2
v_gene: TRBV7-2
CDR3nt: TGTGCCAGCAGCTTTAGACTAGCGGCCTCAGGGACCCAGTACTTC
CDR3aa: CASSFRLAASGTQYF

j_gene: TRBJ2-3
abundance: few
d_gene: TRBD1
v_gene: TRBV9
CDR3nt: TGTGCCAGCAGCTCGCTTGGCAGGGGGATCACAGATACGCAGTATTTT
CDR3aa: CASSSLGRGITDTQYF

j_gene: TRBJ2-5
abundance: .
d_gene: .
v_gene: TRBV5-4
CDR3nt: TGTGCCAGCAGCTTGGCGGGAGTGATAAAAGAGACCCAGTACTTC
CDR3aa: CASSLAGVIKETQYF

j_gene: TRBJ2-7
abundance: .
d_gene: .
v_gene: TRBV20-1
CDR3nt: TGCAGTGCTAGTTTTACAGCCTACGAGCAGTACTTC
CDR3aa: CSASFTAYEQYF

j_gene: TRBJ1-5
abundance: once
d_gene: TRBD1
v_gene: TRBV5-6
CDR3nt: TGTGCCAGCAGCTTGGACGGACAGGACAATCAGCCCCAGCATTTT
CDR3aa: CASSLDGQDNQPQHF

j_gene: TRBJ1-2
abundance: .
d_gene: .
v_gene: TRBV7-9
CDR3nt: TGTGCCAGCAGCTTCTCCTCGGGGGGCTACACCTTC
CDR3aa: CASSFSSGGYTF

j_gene: TRBJ2-3
abundance: .
d_gene: .
v_gene: TRBV7-9
CDR3nt: TGTGCCAGCAGCTTAGAAGGAGGAATGACAGATACGCAGTATTTT
CDR3aa: CASSLEGGMTDTQYF

j_gene: TRBJ2-1
abundance: .
d_gene: .
v_gene: TRBV28
CDR3nt: TGTGCCAGCAGTTTATCACTAGCCCCGTTAGGAGAGCAGTTCTTC
CDR3aa: CASSLSLAPLGEQFF

j_gene: TRBJ1-2
abundance: .
d_gene: TRBD1
v_gene: TRBV5-5
CDR3nt: TGTGCCAGCAGCTGGGACAGCGGACCCTATGGCTACACCTTC
CDR3aa: CASSWDSGPYGYTF

j_gene: TRBJ2-1
abundance: .
d_gene: .
v_gene: TRBV29-1
CDR3nt: TGCAGCGTTGAATTGCGGGGGCCCTACAATGAGCAGTTCTTC
CDR3aa: CSVELRGPYNEQFF

j_gene: TRBJ1-2
abundance: once
d_gene: TRBD1
v_gene: TRBV9
CDR3nt: TGTGCCAGCGGACAGGGAATCGGGGAGGGCTACACCTTC
CDR3aa: CASGQGIGEGYTF

j_gene: TRBJ2-3
abundance: .
d_gene: TRBD2
v_gene: TRBV7-2
CDR3nt: TGTGCCAGCAGCCCTAGTTGGCTAGCGGTACGCACAGATACGCAGTATTTT
CDR3aa: CASSPSWLAVRTDTQYF

j_gene: TRBJ1-2
abundance: .
d_gene: .
v_gene: TRBV27
CDR3nt: TGTGCCAGCAGTTTAGGAGGGCGGGACTACACCTTC
CDR3aa: CASSLGGRDYTF

j_gene: TRBJ2-7
abundance: .
d_gene: TRBD2
v_gene: TRBV7-9
CDR3nt: TGTGCCAGCAGCCCGTGGACTAGCGGGAGCAGGGAGCAGTACTTC
CDR3aa: CASSPWTSGSREQYF

j_gene: TRBJ2-7
abundance: once
d_gene: TRBD2
v_gene: TRBV6-5
CDR3nt: TGTGCCAGCAGGTCCGGGGGGAAAGGCGAGCAGTACTTC
CDR3aa: CASRSGGKGEQYF

j_gene: TRBJ2-1
abundance: few
d_gene: .
v_gene: TRBV4-1
CDR3nt: TGCGCCAGCAGCCAAGATCGGCAGGGGCTTACAAGGGAGCAGTTCTTC
CDR3aa: CASSQDRQGLTREQFF

j_gene: TRBJ2-7
abundance: .
d_gene: TRBD2
v_gene: TRBV30
CDR3nt: TGTGCCTGGAGTTCAAGACTAGCGGGGGGGAGGACTTACGAGCAGTACTTC
CDR3aa: CAWSSRLAGGRTYEQYF

j_gene: TRBJ1-4
abundance: .
d_gene: TRBD1
v_gene: TRBV7-9
CDR3nt: TGTGCCAGCAGCCCACTACCTCGGGACAGGGGGCCTGATGAAAAACTGTTTTTT
CDR3aa: CASSPLPRDRGPDEKLFF

j_gene: TRBJ2-2
abundance: .
d_gene: .
v_gene: TRBV7-9
CDR3nt: TGTGCCAGCAGCTTAGGTCTCGGGAGGAACACCGGGGAGCTGTTTTTT
CDR3aa: CASSLGLGRNTGELFF

j_gene: TRBJ2-1
abundance: .
d_gene: .
v_gene: TRBV9
CDR3nt: TGTGCCAGCGGAAGGGATTTGAAGGGGAATGAGCAGTTCTTC
CDR3aa: CASGRDLKGNEQFF

j_gene: TRBJ2-5
abundance: .
d_gene: .
v_gene: TRBV3-1/TRBV3-2
CDR3nt: TGTGCCAGCAGCCAAGGACTCCCGGAGACCCAGTACTTC
CDR3aa: CASSQGLPETQYF

j_gene: TRBJ2-5
abundance: .
d_gene: TRBD2
v_gene: TRBV6-5
CDR3nt: TGTGCCAGCAGCGGCGGGAGGTTGGAGACCCAGTACTTC
CDR3aa: CASSGGRLETQYF

j_gene: TRBJ2-7
abundance: once
d_gene: .
v_gene: TRBV28
CDR3nt: TGTGCCACCATCGGGACTCCTAGCTCCTACGAGCAGTACTTC
CDR3aa: CATIGTPSSYEQYF

j_gene: TRBJ2-1
abundance: .
d_gene: TRBD1
v_gene: TRBV5-4
CDR3nt: TGTGCCATTCGACTGGGACAGGGGGATTTTGAGCAGTTCTTC
CDR3aa: CAIRLGQGDFEQFF

j_gene: TRBJ2-1
abundance: .
d_gene: .
v_gene: TRBV19
CDR3nt: TGTGCCAGTAGTATTGTAGGGGGTGAGCAGTTCTTC
CDR3aa: CASSIVGGEQFF